This T cell receptor beta chain was profiled in a study of vaccination and CD4 T cells after COVID-19 (dated by TCRdb to the early 2020s). With regard to the full study: Every convalescent patient had a positive nasal swab PCR test for SARS-CoV-2, with mild disease in under ten patients and severe disease in one. In 9 to 11 COVID-19 convalescent patients and a handful of infection-naive healthy vaccine recipients, researchers compared the spike-specific CD4+ TCR repertoire from before mRNA vaccination with the repertoire from after. Post-vaccine blood samples were collected a median of about 72 days after the second vaccine dose, ranging from roughly 13 to 250 days. Six males and four females were included in the convalescent cohort, with two Hispanic individuals, seven Caucasians, two Asians and one multiracial person represented. Two doses of either the Pfizer-BioNTech BNT162b2 vaccine (n=8) or the Moderna mRNA-1273 vaccine (n=2) were administered to participants. The cultures were stimulated with overlapping spike peptide pools from SARS-CoV-2 and from the common cold coronaviruses HCoV-NL63, HCoV-OC43 and HCoV-229E. Post-COVID blood samples from convalescent patients were collected a median of around 100 days after diagnosis, with a range of roughly 35 to 170 days. As controls, cultures received a CEFX viral epitope pool (the positive control), an HIV-1 Nef peptide pool (the negative control), or no peptide at all. Findings and caveats that apply to the study as a whole: Although the median number of SARS-CoV-2-reactive clonotypes went up from roughly 22 after infection to around 39 after vaccination, the increase was not significant. Among the post-vaccine SARS-CoV-2-reactive clones in convalescent patients, a median approximately 90% showed up only after vaccination, which suggests vaccine-specific priming. Relatively few convalescent patients were included in the study, and early timepoints after natural infection were not analyzed. Nearly all vaccine-specific clones in convalescent patients (304 of 307) were mono-reactive for SARS-CoV-2 spike rather than cross-reactive with common cold coronaviruses.

The library was made by PCR. DNA from cultured CD4+ T cells was subjected to TCR sequencing with the Oncomine TCR Beta short-read assay at the Johns Hopkins FTIC core. The QIAamp micro DNA kit was used to extract genomic DNA from the cultured CD4+ T cells. Oncomine TCR Beta libraries from cultured CD4+ T cells were pooled with unique dual indexes and sequenced on an Illumina iSeq 100. The study's own analysis went as follows. Non-productive sequences were removed, and CDR3s that did not start with C, did not end with F or W, or were shorter than 7 amino acids were discarded. The MANAFEST web application was used to identify antigen-specific clonotypes by comparing peptide-stimulated wells against reference wells and other culture wells. An FDR below 0.05, an odds ratio above 5, and a productive frequency above 0.1% in at least two of three replicate wells were required for clones to be considered positive. Clonotypes that were significantly expanded in both SARS-CoV-2 spike wells and at least one common cold coronavirus spike condition were defined as cross-reactive. Levenshtein distances (stringdist) and unrooted phylogenetic trees (ape) in R version 3.6.1 were used to assess CDR3 homology. TCRdb redid the processing of the public reads, applying fastp at Q25 and MiXCR, and retained in-frame beta chains. Duplicate CDR3 protein sequences are folded into a single record with the most common DNA and genes. The V and J calls shown here were made by TCRdb, not taken from the authors' results. Here the sample has around 21,000 distinct CDR3 sequences; roughly 50% occur a single time. 16% of the sample rests with the top ten.

Reading the label with the study, this specimen's treatment or condition is: roughly 11-day PBMC culture with coronavirus spike peptide pools or control peptides (ViraFEST assay). To expand antigen-specific T cells with peptide pools and then pick out the expanded clonotypes through TCR sequencing, the study relied on the ViraFEST assay. The convalescent patients' positive SARS-CoV-2 PCR tests were from March to December 2020, which was before the Alpha, Beta and Delta variants emerged in the United States. Each well held some 2 million PBMCs cultured in IMDM containing roughly 5% human AB serum and around 10 IU/ml IL-2, with about 10 ug/ml peptide pools added. On days 3 and 7, half of the culture medium was replaced with fresh IL-2-containing medium. CD4+ T cells were isolated after 10 days of culture through negative selection using the EasySep CD4+ T cell isolation kit. Ficoll-Paque Plus gradient centrifugation was used to isolate PBMCs from whole blood, and the isolated PBMCs were then either used fresh or cryopreserved at -140C. Each culture condition was generally run in triplicate wells.

This clonotype has a handful of counts. It has no known antigen specificity. No base qualities exist here, and no much larger clone lies one base off it. Reading from cysteine to phenylalanine, the CDR3 counts 12 amino acids. The kept DNA is CDR3 alone, 36 bases in frame from the first base. The trim is 7 bases for V and 4 bases for J, with a gap of 10 bases between the germline ends. Taken from the germline V gene (reference sequence), the CDR1 and CDR2 loops are SEHNR and FQNEAQ. The chain joins TRBV7-9 to TRBJ1-2; confidence is insufficient to name the D gene. Sequencing was done on a sample of CD4+ T cells from blood, cultured in vitro. The origin of this receptor is a human donor who had recovered from COVID-19. The DNA sequence is given as TGTGCCAGCACCAACATGGGCTATGGCTACACCTTC. Its coded protein is CASTNMGYGYTF.